One sample yielded the 11 T cell receptor beta chains listed below, sequenced in a study of T cell changes during pregnancy in multiple sclerosis. The method was immunoSEQ multiplex PCR; TCRdb's version includes in-frame clones alone and lacks a portion of them. This sample has around 110,000 clones; roughly 92% occur once, and the top ten carry less than 2%. Material: peripheral blood, obtained after pregnancy. These TCRs come from a female donor with multiple sclerosis, enrolled in a pregnancy study.

The CDR3 DNA reads TGTGCCAGCAGCCGGGACAGGTACAATGAGCAGTTCTTC. It codes for CASSRDRYNEQFF. The chain is built from TRBV7-2 and TRBJ2-1, with 8 bases aligning to TRBD1. CDR1 and CDR2 (germline): SGHTA, FQGNSA. Losses at the gene ends were 5 bases for V and 4 bases for J; bases not matched to a gene: 1. The CDR3 sequence is 13 residues long.

The chain is built from TRBV5-4 and TRBJ1-1; D is perhaps TRBD1 (6 bases). Looked up from germline, CDR1 is SGHNT and CDR2 is YYREEE (reference sequence). CDR3 length: 15 amino acids. V dropped 0 bases and J dropped 3 bases, with 12 bases sitting between them. This CDR3 is CASSLGGPRDTEAFF. In DNA, the CDR3 is TGTGCCAGCAGCTTGGGGGGGCCTAGGGACACTGAAGCTTTCTTT.

V usage is TRBV2 and J usage is TRBJ2-4; tentatively, D is TRBD2 (5 bases). CDR3 length: 15 amino acids. Looked up from germline, CDR1 is SNHLY and CDR2 is FYNNEI. Between the trimmed V and J ends, which lost 2 bases and 7 bases, there was a span of 15 bases. CDR3 DNA: TGTGCCAGCAGTGAATTTGGGCTAGCTAGTAACATTCAGTACTTC. Residues: CASSEFGLASNIQYF.

This clone was picked up one time. The J gene is TRBJ1-1, the V gene TRBV5-5; the match to TRBD1 covers 7 bases. There are 16 residues in the CDR3. Trimming cost V 4 bases and J 3 bases; bases outside gene matches: 12. Germline V gene sequence: CDR1 SGHKS, CDR2 YYEKEE (reference sequence). The CDR3 here is CASSPRQGERDTEAFF. DNA for the CDR3: TGTGCCAGCAGCCCTCGACAGGGAGAGCGGGACACTGAAGCTTTCTTT.

The rearrangement joins TRBV7-9 to TRBJ2-5; a weak D match, TRBD2 (5 bases). With 1 base removed from V and 3 bases from J, the gap between germline ends came to 9 bases. There are 14 residues in the CDR3. CDR1 is SEHNR and CDR2 is FQNEAQ in the germline V gene (reference sequence). The CDR3 bases are TGTGCCAGCAGCTTAGAAGGGAGCGAAGAGACCCAGTACTTC. Its translation: CASSLEGSEETQYF.

The chain carries TRBV6-1 and TRBJ1-1, with TRBD1 matching over 8 bases. Germline CDR1 and CDR2: MNHNS and SASEGT. This CDR3 contains 14 residues. With V trimmed by 6 bases and J by 4 bases, 7 bases remained unmatched. The CDR3 DNA reads as TGTGCCAGCAGGACAGGGGACCCCTCCACTGAAGCTTTCTTT. Translating it yields CASRTGDPSTEAFF.

The CDR3 region has the DNA TGTGCCAGCAGTCCCAGAGGACAGTTGGGGTTTGGAGCTTTCTTT. Its translation is CASSPRGQLGFGAFF. The rearrangement links TRBV6-5 to TRBJ1-1; TRBD1 might be the D (6 bases). The CDR3 runs to 15 residues. V was shortened by 5 bases and J by 10 bases, with 23 bases between the two germline ends. CDR1 MNHEY and CDR2 SVGAGI come from the germline V gene.

This clone was seen a few times. The V call is TRBV27, the J call TRBJ1-2; TRBD1 agrees at 7 bases. The CDR3 is made up of 14 amino acids. The ends lost 6 bases at V and 4 bases at J; junction bases unmatched: 8. Germline CDR1 MNHEY, CDR2 SMNVEV (reference sequence). The CDR3 region is CASSVDRASYGYTF. CDR3 in DNA: TGTGCCAGCAGCGTAGACAGGGCAAGCTATGGCTACACCTTC.

The V and J genes are TRBV30 and TRBJ2-1, with D perhaps matching TRBD2 (7 bases). V shed 3 bases and J shed 12 bases, with 18 bases lying between them. The CDR3 covers 13 residues. Looked up from germline, CDR1 is GTSNPN and CDR2 is SVGIG (reference sequence). CDR3 DNA: TGTGCCTGGAGCCGGTGGGGGGGCACGGGGCAGTTCTTC. Protein product: CAWSRWGGTGQFF.

V and J are TRBV29-1 and TRBJ1-1, with 7 bases identical to TRBD1. The ends lost 4 bases at V and 0 bases at J; junction bases unmatched: 2. The V gene's germline CDR1 is SQVTM and CDR2 ANQGSEA. There are 13 residues in the CDR3. The CDR3 region has the DNA TGCAGCGTTGGTGGGACAGTGAACACTGAAGCTTTCTTT. This encodes CSVGGTVNTEAFF.

This clone was detected only once. The CDR3 nucleotides read TGTGCCAGCAGCCGAAGGGCTAGCGGCTCCTACGAGCAGTACTTC. Protein sequence: CASSRRASGSYEQYF. This chain uses TRBV4-2 with TRBJ2-7; 7 positions match TRBD2. The ends lost 4 bases at V and 0 bases at J; junction bases unmatched: 6. The CDR3 totals 15 residues. Germline values: CDR1 LGHNA, CDR2 YNFKEQ.